Listed here is a single TCR beta chain. Its antigen target is currently unknown. Base qualities were left out, and no much larger clone turns up one base away. The sample comes from a study of blood T cell repertoires in COVID-19 (dated by TCRdb to 2018 to 2020). Regarding the study in general: Collaborator samples came from the United States, Italy and Spain and covered acute and convalescent phases of COVID-19. The prospective study material was composed of cDNA or gDNA derived from T cells, B-cell-depleted T cells, or PBMCs. The dataset comprised deeply sampled blood TCRbeta repertoires from subjects exposed to, actively infected with, or recovered from COVID-19. The repertoires were released in a freely available public database meant as a resource for research on the immune response to SARS-CoV-2. Samples were obtained from the ongoing ImmuneRACE study (first 160 participants) and from 1,254 subjects provided by 6 global collaborators. Nearly every sample came with metadata listing a de-identified subject ID, COVID-19 status, age in years and sex. Where HLA class I and class II types were available, the types were taken from metadata supplied by the sample provider, not from assay-based typing.

Collaborating institutions collected whole blood in K2EDTA tubes following their own protocols. For TCRbeta analysis, collaborator samples were shipped as frozen whole blood, as isolated PBMCs, or as DNA extracted from either sample type. TCRbeta CDR3 regions were amplified from genomic DNA by means of the immunoSEQ Assay, a bias-controlled multiplex PCR. As for the original processing: The number of nucleated cells in each sample was estimated from the amplification of reference gene primers within the assay. To quantify the absolute abundance of each unique TCRbeta CDR3 rearrangement, sequence reads were collapsed and filtered. Productive Simpson clonality was computed per sample as the square root of Simpson's diversity index over productive rearrangements. TCRdb's version of the immuneACCESS table is confined to in-frame rearrangements and falls short of the full clone set. An unresolved V gene accounts for under half of the shortfall where checked; the remainder is of unknown origin. V, J and clone size derive from that table, while D and trimming were established from the DNA sequence. The table for this sample lists 160,000 or so clones; about 90% of them were counted only once. Of the sample, about 2.6% falls within the top ten clones.

Summary of the overall study and its limitations: Clinical and demographic metadata were provided uncurated, with the amount varying by source and participant.

The CDR3, from cysteine to phenylalanine, totals 16 residues. Solely the CDR3 DNA is kept, with 48 bases framed from the first base. Trimming costs V 4 bases and J 6 bases, and their ends lie 21 bases apart. According to the germline V gene, CDR1 reads MGHRA and CDR2 reads YSYEKL. Recombination linked TRBV4-1 to TRBJ1-2; possibly the D gene is TRBD1, per 6 matching bases. The specimen was peripheral blood. This receptor was obtained from a man aged 55 to 70 with acute or convalescent COVID-19. The sequence in DNA is TGCGCCAGCAGCCCCAGAGGAGCAGGGGCCGAAAATGGCTACACCTTC. This sequence encodes CASSPRGAGAENGYTF.